In this sample, the clone carrying this T cell receptor beta chain turned up many times. No antigen is known for it. The data were obtained in a study of CD8 T cells in ankylosing spondylitis. Each CDR3 protein is one row after TCRdb ran MiXCR on the 5' RACE reads. Counted here are around 890,000 distinct CDR3 sequences, roughly 12% occurring once; the ten biggest clones make up 0.45% to 0.6%. Study results and caveats: For ankylosing spondylitis blood, a TCR beta motif of 7 or 8 highly homologous variants appeared characteristic.

The germline V and J ends were trimmed by 6 bases and 3 bases, with 13 bases remaining between them. Germline CDR1 SNHLY, CDR2 FYNNEI. The CDR3 sequence is 14 residues long. The V and J genes are TRBV2 and TRBJ2-3; D gene unclear. Sequenced input: blood, either unsorted or a sorted T cell fraction (not recorded which). This receptor was identified in a male donor with ankylosing spondylitis. CDR3 loop: CASRVPSRTDTQYF. The CDR3 DNA reads TGTGCCAGCAGGGTCCCCTCAAGGACAGATACGCAGTATTTT. Full variable domain (outside the CDR3, taken from reference TRBV2 and TRBJ2-3): EPEVTQTPSHQVTQMGQEVILRCVPISNHLYFYWYRQILGQKVEFLVSFYNNEISEKSEIFDDQFSVERPDGSNFTLKIRSTKLEDSAMYFCASRVPSRTDTQYFGPGTRLTVL.